This TCR beta chain derives from a study of CD8 T cells in ankylosing spondylitis. Whole-study findings and limits: Seemingly characteristic of ankylosing spondylitis blood was a TCR beta motif consisting of under 10 highly homologous variants.

Each CDR3 protein gets one entry after TCRdb re-called the 5' RACE reads with MiXCR. In the table there are about 300,000 distinct CDR3 sequences, around a tenth of which are singletons. CDR3 size: 13 residues. The germline V gene encodes CDR1 SGHAT and CDR2 FQNNGV. V lost 11 bases to trimming and J lost 4 bases, with 15 bases between them. With respect to this clonotype: Its antigen is not identified.

The receptor's source is a female donor with ankylosing spondylitis or in good health (not recorded which). The chain is built from TRBV11-2 and TRBJ2-1, with D perhaps being TRBD1 or TRBD2 (5 bases each). The sequencing sample was made of blood, either unsorted or a sorted T cell fraction (not recorded which). CDR3 nucleotide sequence: TGTGCCGGACGACGAGGGGAGTACAATGAGCAGTTCTTC. Its protein is CAGRRGEYNEQFF.